A single sample is the source of the 17 T cell receptor beta chains below, sequenced in a study of T cell repertoires in MIS-A myocarditis. Clones were read by immunoSEQ multiplex PCR, and TCRdb kept only the in-frame ones, dropping some. The sample includes about 6,600 clones, 78% seen only once; the top ten take around 19%. The material sequenced was right inferior lung lobe tissue obtained at autopsy. These receptors came from a man aged 18-30 years with fulminant myocarditis from multisystem inflammatory syndrome in adults (MIS-A) after COVID-19.

The chain is built from TRBV9 and TRBJ2-1; 8 bases align to TRBD2. The CDR3 extends over 15 amino acids. V trimming: 1 base; J trimming: 8 bases; junction bases outside the gene matches: 8. The germline gives CDR1 SGDLS, CDR2 YYNGEE. The chain's CDR3 is CASSVSGGLEDEQFF. In nucleotides, the CDR3 is TGTGCCAGCAGCGTATCGGGGGGACTAGAGGATGAGCAGTTCTTC. The full variable domain, rest sourced from reference TRBV9 and TRBJ2-1, is DSGVTQTPKHLITATGQRVTLRCSPRSGDLSVYWYQQSLDQGLQFLIQYYNGEERAKGNILERFSAQQFPDLHSELNLSSLELGDSALYFCASSVSGGLEDEQFFGPGTRLTVL.

Of note for this clone: At one of its ends the junction is not consistent with the germline gene, which may arise from a read error. Other nucleotide sequences in the sample specify the same CDR3. The J gene is TRBJ1-1, the V gene TRBV5-6; D may be TRBD1 (6 bases). This CDR3 has 14 residues. The V gene's germline CDR1 is SGHDT and CDR2 YYEEEE. Here the CDR3 DNA reads TGTGCCAGCAGCTTGTGGGGGGCCCCCACTGAAGCTTTTTTT. Amino acid sequence: CASSLWGAPTEAFF.

V usage is TRBV4-2 and J usage is TRBJ2-6; 7 bases fit TRBD1. V lost 4 bases and J lost 1; bases outside the gene matches: 10. The V gene's germline CDR1 is LGHNA and CDR2 YNFKEQ. This CDR3 comprises 18 residues. The CDR3 here is CASSRPGQTVSGANVLTF. The DNA of the CDR3 is TGTGCCAGCAGCCGACCGGGACAGACAGTTTCTGGGGCCAACGTCCTGACTTTC.

This clone has just one count. The chain carries TRBV28 and TRBJ2-3; D is ambiguous. The CDR3 sequence is 14 residues long. V shed 3 bases and J shed 1 base, with 8 bases lying between them. Germline V gene lookup returns CDR1 MDHEN and CDR2 SYDVKM. The CDR3 region has the DNA TGTGCCAGCAGTTTCGCCTTTGGCACAGATACGCAGTATTTT. Amino acids: CASSFAFGTDTQYF.

This sequence joins TRBV24-1 and TRBJ1-5; D is uncertain. The germline V and J ends were trimmed by 2 bases and 2 bases, with 18 bases remaining between them. The germline CDR1 and CDR2 sequences are KGHDR and SFDVKD. The length of the CDR3 is 18 residues. In DNA form, the CDR3 reads TGTGCCACCAGTGATTCCCCCCGTAGAGGGTGGGGCAATCAGCCCCAGCATTTT. Its translation: CATSDSPRRGWGNQPQHF.

V and J are TRBV9 and TRBJ2-3, with D hard to call. V lost 2 bases and J lost 2, with 9 bases in between. This CDR3 has 14 residues. Germline V CDR1 and CDR2: SGDLS, YYNGEE. The CDR3 nucleotides read TGTGCCAGCAGCGTTGACTCGTCCACAGATACGCAGTATTTT. It codes for CASSVDSSTDTQYF.

This clone came up a few times. The rearrangement uses TRBV11-2 and TRBJ2-7; D gene ambiguous. Germline values: CDR1 SGHAT, CDR2 FQNNGV. The V and J ends lost 5 bases and 4 bases respectively, with 18 bases between them. This CDR3 has 15 amino acids. In DNA form, the CDR3 reads TGTGCCAGCAGCCCCATGATGTCCTACGTATACGAGCAGTACTTC. Its protein is CASSPMMSYVYEQYF.

The V gene is TRBV7-2, the J gene TRBJ1-6; no firm D call. The CDR3 is 13 residues long. Germline CDR1 and CDR2: SGHTA and FQGNSA. V was clipped by 1 base and J by 13 bases, with 11 bases between them. The chain's CDR3 is CASSLVRIAPLHF. CDR3 nucleotide sequence: TGTGCCAGCAGCTTAGTTCGAATCGCCCCCCTCCACTTT. The full variable domain, in which reference TRBV7-2 and TRBJ1-6 provide the parts outside the CDR3, is GAGVSQSPSNKVTEKGKDVELRCDPISGHTALYWYRQSLGQGLEFLIYFQGNSAPDKSGLPSDRFSAERTGGSVSTLTIQRTQQEDSAVYLCASSLVRIAPLHFGNGTRLTVT.

This chain joins TRBV11-2 and TRBJ2-1, with D possibly matching TRBD2 (5 bases). Per the germline V gene, CDR1 is SGHAT and CDR2 is FQNNGV. The CDR3 sequence is 15 residues long. The V and J ends lost 4 bases and 8 bases respectively, with 18 bases between them. CDR3 sequence reads: CASSYSGMGNDEQFF. Here the CDR3 DNA reads TGTGCCAGCAGCTATTCGGGGATGGGGAACGATGAGCAGTTCTTC.

This clone was observed a handful of times. V usage is TRBV21-1 and J usage is TRBJ1-6. TRBV21-1 is a listed pseudogene. The CDR3 covers 13 residues. The CDR3 bases are TGTGCCAGCAGCAAAGGACATAATTCACCCCTCCACTTT. Translation gives CASSKGHNSPLHF.

The gene calls are TRBV10-3 and TRBJ1-1; D is possibly TRBD1 (5 bases). Deletions cut 3 bases from V and 2 bases from J, with 13 bases between. CDR1 and CDR2 (germline): ENHRY, SYGVKD. The CDR3 extends over 15 amino acids. The CDR3 DNA is TGTGCCATCAGTGAAGGGACCCCACAAAACACTGAAGCTTTCTTT. It translates to CAISEGTPQNTEAFF.

Worth noting for this clone: The junction and the germline gene differ at one end; a read error may be behind it. The chain recombines TRBV6-5 with TRBJ2-7; TRBD2 aligns across 9 bases. Germline V gene lookup returns CDR1 MNHEY and CDR2 SVGAGI. This CDR3 region has 15 residues. Written as DNA, the CDR3 is TGTGCCAGCAGTTTTTTAGCGGGAGTTTCCTACGAGCAATACTTC. The encoded protein is CASSFLAGVSYEQYF.

This chain joins TRBV11-2 and TRBJ2-7; the D is unclear. CDR3 length: 15 amino acids. V was pared by 3 bases and J by 1 base, with 13 bases between. Germline CDR1 SGHAT, CDR2 FQNNGV. CDR3 amino acids: CASSLSSINSYEQYF. The CDR3 region has the DNA TGTGCCAGCAGCTTGTCGAGTATTAATTCCTACGAGCAGTACTTC.

The chain combines TRBV4-2 with TRBJ2-7, with 11 bases fitting TRBD2. V dropped 0 bases and J dropped 2; count of bases not matched to a gene: 3. The germline V gene encodes CDR1 LGHNA and CDR2 YNFKEQ. There are 16 residues in the CDR3. The CDR3 coding sequence is TGTGCCAGCAGCCAAGACGAGACTAGCGGGGCCTACGAGCAGTACTTC. Amino acids: CASSQDETSGAYEQYF.

This clone was found once. V gene TRBV6-2 or TRBV6-3 combines with J gene TRBJ2-2; 8 bases line up with TRBD2. Per the germline V gene, CDR1 is MNHEY and CDR2 is SVGEGT. Unmatched junction bases numbered 8, after V lost 6 bases and J lost 5 bases. This CDR3 is 15 amino acids long. This chain's CDR3 is CASSRGGLETGELFF. The CDR3, as DNA: TGTGCCAGCAGCCGGGGGGGCCTTGAAACCGGGGAGCTGTTTTTT.

This chain links TRBV18 with TRBJ1-2; a weak D match, TRBD1 (6 bases). The germline V gene has CDR1 KGHSH and CDR2 LQKENI. This CDR3 contains 14 residues. Trimming shortened V by 2 bases and J by 5 bases, and 12 bases separated the two germline ends. CDR3 in DNA: TGTGCCAGCTCACCAGCAGGGGATCTGTATGGCTACACCTTC. This encodes CASSPAGDLYGYTF. The whole variable domain, remainder taken from reference TRBV18 and TRBJ1-2, is NAGVMQNPRHLVRRRGQEARLRCSPMKGHSHVYWYRQLPEEGLKFMVYLQKENIIDESGMPKERFSAEFPKEGPSILRIQQVVRGDSAAYFCASSPAGDLYGYTFGSGTRLTVV.

The chain couples TRBV6-5 to TRBJ1-1; perhaps TRBD1 as D (5 bases). Germline V gene sequence: CDR1 MNHEY, CDR2 SVGAGI. The CDR3 consists of 16 residues. V lost 0 bases to trimming and J lost 1 base, with 12 bases between them. CDR3 DNA: TGTGCCAGCAGTTACTCGAGTGGGGCGCGGAACACTGAAGCTTTCTTT. Its translation is CASSYSSGARNTEAFF.